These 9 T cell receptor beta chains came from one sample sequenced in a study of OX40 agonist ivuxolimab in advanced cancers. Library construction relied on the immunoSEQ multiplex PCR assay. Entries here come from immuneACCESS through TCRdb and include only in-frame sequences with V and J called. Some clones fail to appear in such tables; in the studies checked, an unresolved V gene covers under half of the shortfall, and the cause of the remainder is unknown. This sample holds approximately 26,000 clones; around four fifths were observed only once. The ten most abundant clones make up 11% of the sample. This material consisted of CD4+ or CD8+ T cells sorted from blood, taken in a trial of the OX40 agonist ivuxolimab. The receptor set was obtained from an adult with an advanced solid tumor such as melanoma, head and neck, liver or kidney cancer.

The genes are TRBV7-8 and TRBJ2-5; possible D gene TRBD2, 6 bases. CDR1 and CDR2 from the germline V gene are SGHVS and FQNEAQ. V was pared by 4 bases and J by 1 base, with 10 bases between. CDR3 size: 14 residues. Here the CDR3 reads CASSSGLFQETQYF. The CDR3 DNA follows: TGTGCCAGCAGCTCGGGACTTTTCCAAGAGACCCAGTACTTC.

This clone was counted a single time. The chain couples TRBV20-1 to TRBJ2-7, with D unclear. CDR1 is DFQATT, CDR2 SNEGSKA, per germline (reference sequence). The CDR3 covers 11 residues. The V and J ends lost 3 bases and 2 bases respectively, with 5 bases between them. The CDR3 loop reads CSASRAYEQYF. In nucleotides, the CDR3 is TGCAGTGCTAGTAGAGCCTACGAGCAGTACTTC.

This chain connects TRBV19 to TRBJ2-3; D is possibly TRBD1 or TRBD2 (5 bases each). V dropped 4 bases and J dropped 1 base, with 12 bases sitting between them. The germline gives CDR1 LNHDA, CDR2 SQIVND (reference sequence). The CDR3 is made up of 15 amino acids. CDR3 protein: CASSTRDRGTDTQYF. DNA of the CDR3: TGTGCCAGTAGTACCCGGGACCGGGGCACAGATACGCAGTATTTT. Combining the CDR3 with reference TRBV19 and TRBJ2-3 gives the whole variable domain DGGITQSPKYLFRKEGQNVTLSCEQNLNHDAMYWYRQDPGQGLRLIYYSQIVNDFQKGDIAEGYSVSREKKESFPLTVTSAQKNPTAFYLCASSTRDRGTDTQYFGPGTRLTVL.

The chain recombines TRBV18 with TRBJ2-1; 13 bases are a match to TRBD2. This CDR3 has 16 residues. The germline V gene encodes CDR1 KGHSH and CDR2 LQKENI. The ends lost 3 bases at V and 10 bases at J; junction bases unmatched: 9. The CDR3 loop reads CASSPWTSGGPGEQFF. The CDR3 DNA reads TGTGCCAGCTCACCCTGGACTAGCGGGGGTCCGGGGGAGCAGTTCTTC. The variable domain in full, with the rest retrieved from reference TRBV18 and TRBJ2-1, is NAGVMQNPRHLVRRRGQEARLRCSPMKGHSHVYWYRQLPEEGLKFMVYLQKENIIDESGMPKERFSAEFPKEGPSILRIQQVVRGDSAAYFCASSPWTSGGPGEQFFGPGTRLTVL.

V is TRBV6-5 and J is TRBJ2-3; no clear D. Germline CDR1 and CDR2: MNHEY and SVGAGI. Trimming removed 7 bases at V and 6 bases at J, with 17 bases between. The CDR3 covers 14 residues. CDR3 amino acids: CASTVNSPGDTQYF. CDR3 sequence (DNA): TGTGCCAGCACCGTAAACAGCCCTGGGGATACGCAGTATTTT.

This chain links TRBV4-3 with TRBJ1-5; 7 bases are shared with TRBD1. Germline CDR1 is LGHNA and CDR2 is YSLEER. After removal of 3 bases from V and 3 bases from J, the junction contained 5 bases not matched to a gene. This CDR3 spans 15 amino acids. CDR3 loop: CASSQEQGPNQPQHF. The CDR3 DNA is TGCGCCAGCAGCCAGGAACAGGGGCCCAATCAGCCCCAGCATTTT.

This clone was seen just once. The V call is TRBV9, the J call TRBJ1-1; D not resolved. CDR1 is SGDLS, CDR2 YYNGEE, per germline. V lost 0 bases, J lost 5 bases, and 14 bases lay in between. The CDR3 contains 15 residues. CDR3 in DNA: TGTGCCAGCAGCGTAGGGGCTGGGCCGGGGACTGAAGCTTTCTTT. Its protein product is CASSVGAGPGTEAFF.

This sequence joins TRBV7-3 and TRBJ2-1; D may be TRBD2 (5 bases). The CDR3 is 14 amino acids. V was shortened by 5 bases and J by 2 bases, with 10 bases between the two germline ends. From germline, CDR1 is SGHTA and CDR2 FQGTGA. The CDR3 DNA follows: TGTGCCAGCAGCCCAGAGGGCGCCTACAATGAGCAGTTCTTC. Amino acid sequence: CASSPEGAYNEQFF. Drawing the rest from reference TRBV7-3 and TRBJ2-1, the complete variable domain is GAGVSQTPSNKVTEKGKYVELRCDPISGHTALYWYRQSLGQGPEFLIYFQGTGAADDSGLPNDRFFAVRPEGSVSTLKIQRTERGDSAVYLCASSPEGAYNEQFFGPGTRLTVL.

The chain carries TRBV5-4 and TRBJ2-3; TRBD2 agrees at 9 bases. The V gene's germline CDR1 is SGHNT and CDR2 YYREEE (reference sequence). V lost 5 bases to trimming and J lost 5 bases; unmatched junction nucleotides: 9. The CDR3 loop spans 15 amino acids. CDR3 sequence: CASRLGGGALDTQYF. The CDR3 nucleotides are TGTGCCAGCAGGCTCGGCGGGGGGGCTCTAGATACGCAGTATTTT.